Each of the 28 T cell receptor beta chains below was sequenced from the same sample in a study of T cell changes during pregnancy in multiple sclerosis. Clones were read by immunoSEQ multiplex PCR, and TCRdb kept only the in-frame ones, dropping some. The data show 40,000 to 55,000 clones, with approximately 94% seen just once and less than 5% held by the top ten. The specimen was CD8+ T cells from peripheral blood mononuclear cells, collected in the first trimester of pregnancy. These receptors came from a female donor with multiple sclerosis, enrolled in a pregnancy study.

This chain links TRBV27 with TRBJ1-1, with 7 bases identical to TRBD1. The J segment lost 4 bases and the V segment lost 2 bases, leaving 1 base of the junction unmatched. The CDR3 extends over 13 amino acids. The germline gives CDR1 MNHEY, CDR2 SMNVEV (reference sequence). This chain's CDR3 is CASSLDRATEAFF. For the CDR3, the DNA is TGTGCCAGCAGTTTAGACAGGGCCACTGAAGCTTTCTTT.

This chain joins TRBV4-1 and TRBJ2-1, with a possible D match to TRBD2 (5 bases). CDR1 is MGHRA and CDR2 is YSYEKL in the germline V gene. The germline V and J ends were trimmed by 3 bases and 0 bases, with 9 bases remaining between them. The length of the CDR3 is 15 residues. CDR3 nucleotide sequence: TGCGCCAGCAGCCATTTAGCGACCTCCTACAATGAGCAGTTCTTC. Amino acids: CASSHLATSYNEQFF.

DNA for the CDR3: TGTGCCAGCAGCTTATATGGGGGCTCGGGGGAGCAGTACTTC. It translates to CASSLYGGSGEQYF. The rearrangement joins TRBV7-6 to TRBJ2-7; a possible D gene is TRBD1 (6 bases). The CDR3 has 14 amino acids. The V end lost 2 bases, the J end lost 7 bases, and 15 bases lay between the germline ends. Germline CDR1 and CDR2: SGHVS and FNYEAQ. The whole variable domain, filled in from reference TRBV7-6 and TRBJ2-7, reads GAGVSQSPRYKVTKRGQDVALRCDPISGHVSLYWYRQALGQGPEFLTYFNYEAQQDKSGLPNDRFSAERPEGSISTLTIQRTEQRDSAMYRCASSLYGGSGEQYFGPGTRLTVT.

This chain links TRBV28 with TRBJ2-7; D is unresolved. V was trimmed by 4 bases and J by 4 bases, leaving 5 bases between them. Germline V lookup: CDR1 MDHEN, CDR2 SYDVKM. The CDR3 length is 11 residues. The DNA of the CDR3 is TGTGCCAGCAGTTCGGTATACGAGCAGTACTTC. Protein product: CASSSVYEQYF.

The gene calls are TRBV2 and TRBJ2-2; 7 bases are a match to TRBD1. After removal of 7 bases from V and 2 bases from J, the junction contained 4 bases not matched to a gene. The CDR3 loop spans 14 amino acids. From germline, CDR1 is SNHLY and CDR2 FYNNEI. CDR3 DNA: TGTGCCAGCATCGGGACAGACAACACCGGGGAGCTGTTTTTT. Encoded protein: CASIGTDNTGELFF.

The CDR3 loop is CASSLTGTGGAGYTF. The CDR3 DNA sequence: TGTGCCAGCAGTTTGACCGGGACAGGGGGCGCAGGCTACACCTTC. This chain joins TRBV27 and TRBJ1-2; 12 bases are shared with TRBD1. Germline loops: CDR1 MNHEY, CDR2 SMNVEV (reference sequence). Trimming cost V 3 bases and J 8 bases; bases outside gene matches: 7. The CDR3 spans 15 residues.

The chain combines TRBV27 with TRBJ2-1; 10 nucleotides align to TRBD2. This CDR3 contains 14 residues. With V trimmed by 9 bases and J by 4 bases, 6 bases remained unmatched. Germline V CDR1 and CDR2: MNHEY, SMNVEV (reference sequence). The CDR3 nucleotides are TGTGCCAGTAAGCTAGCGGGAGATTACAATGAGCAGTTCTTC. It codes for CASKLAGDYNEQFF.

This clone was seen just once. The J gene is TRBJ2-7, the V gene TRBV7-9; D uncertain. The ends were cut back, 3 bases at V and 3 bases at J, with 12 bases in the middle. The CDR3 covers 14 residues. CDR1 and CDR2 (germline): SEHNR, FQNEAQ (reference sequence). Here the CDR3 reads CASSFPPGSYEQYF. The CDR3 DNA is TGTGCCAGCAGCTTTCCTCCAGGTAGCTACGAGCAGTACTTC.

The chain uses TRBV28 and TRBJ2-5; D is possibly TRBD1 (5 bases). Per the germline V gene, CDR1 is MDHEN and CDR2 is SYDVKM. The CDR3 extends over 13 amino acids. V lost 4 bases and J 1 base, leaving 7 bases between the germline ends. The CDR3 coding sequence is TGTGCCAGCAGTTCGACAGTCCAAGAGACCCAGTACTTC. This gives the protein CASSSTVQETQYF.

This clone has a handful of counts. The rearrangement links TRBV27 to TRBJ2-2; unclear D gene. The germline V gene encodes CDR1 MNHEY and CDR2 SMNVEV (reference sequence). V lost 4 bases to trimming and J lost 6 bases, with 6 bases between them. The CDR3 has 12 amino acids. CDR3 DNA: TGTGCCAGCAGTTCCATTCCCGGGGAGCTGTTTTTT. Its translation: CASSSIPGELFF.

The CDR3 region has the DNA TGTGCCAGCAGTGCACGACAGTCCTACTACGAGCAGTACTTC. Its protein product is CASSARQSYYEQYF. The chain is built from TRBV28 and TRBJ2-7; D is perhaps TRBD1 (5 bases). CDR1 is MDHEN and CDR2 is SYDVKM in the germline V gene. The CDR3 covers 14 residues. V gave up 5 bases and J gave up 3 bases, with 14 bases separating them.

The chain couples TRBV7-9 to TRBJ1-5, with 8 bases that match TRBD1. The CDR3 consists of 14 residues. The germline V gene has CDR1 SEHNR and CDR2 FQNEAQ (reference sequence). The V and J ends lost 5 bases and 6 bases, in that order; junction bases with no gene match: 6. Written as DNA, the CDR3 is TGTGCCAGCAGCAAATCAGGGGGCCGTCAGCCCCAGCATTTT. It translates to CASSKSGGRQPQHF.

This clone appeared once. This chain joins TRBV27 and TRBJ2-7; 8 positions agree with TRBD2. The length of the CDR3 is 15 residues. The germline V gene encodes CDR1 MNHEY and CDR2 SMNVEV (reference sequence). The ends lost 3 bases at V and 2 bases at J; junction bases unmatched: 6. The DNA of the CDR3 is TGTGCCAGCAGTTTTGGGAGCGGGAGAGCCTACGAGCAGTACTTC. Translated: CASSFGSGRAYEQYF.

The gene calls are TRBV27 and TRBJ2-1; tentatively, D is TRBD1 (5 bases). Trimming stripped 2 bases from V and 9 bases from J, with 11 bases between. Germline CDR1 is MNHEY and CDR2 is SMNVEV (reference sequence). This CDR3 is 13 amino acids long. CDR3: CASSLGASAEQFF. CDR3 bases: TGTGCCAGCAGTTTAGGGGCATCCGCTGAGCAGTTCTTC.

This clone has a single count. This rearrangement joins TRBV7-2 to TRBJ2-5, with D perhaps TRBD1 (6 bases). Trimming took off 6 bases at V and 3 bases at J, with 11 bases between the two ends. CDR1 and CDR2 (germline): SGHTA, FQGNSA. The CDR3 has 13 amino acids. Written as DNA, the CDR3 is TGTGCCAGCAGGGCTCAGGGGAAAGAGACCCAGTACTTC. Translating gives CASRAQGKETQYF.

In DNA, the CDR3 is TGCGCCAGCAGTAGCGGGAGTAAAAATGAGCAGTTCTTC. Residues: CASSSGSKNEQFF. The chain couples TRBV10-1 to TRBJ2-1, with 8 nucleotides matching TRBD2. The CDR3 loop spans 13 amino acids. V gave up 5 bases and J gave up 7 bases; unmatched junction bases: 4. Germline-derived CDR1 and CDR2 are WNHNN and SYGVQD (reference sequence).

The chain is built from TRBV4-2 and TRBJ2-4; TRBD2 matches 8 bases. The V gene's germline CDR1 is LGHNA and CDR2 YNFKEQ. The CDR3 has 16 residues. V lost 0 bases and J lost 10; bases outside the gene matches: 11. The CDR3: CASSQDKAGTSEIQYF. The DNA of the CDR3 is TGTGCCAGCAGCCAAGACAAAGCCGGGACTAGTGAGATTCAGTACTTC.

CDR3 amino acids: CASSSWTSSGELFF. CDR3 in DNA: TGTGCCAGCAGCTCCTGGACTAGCTCCGGGGAGCTGTTTTTT. This chain joins TRBV11-2 and TRBJ2-2, with TRBD2 identical over 8 bases. Trimming at V came to 4 bases and at J to 6 bases, leaving 4 bases not matched to a gene. Germline V gene sequence: CDR1 SGHAT, CDR2 FQNNGV. The CDR3 extends over 14 amino acids.

The chain employs TRBV11-2 and TRBJ2-1, with no clear D. This CDR3 contains 12 residues. Trimming removed 1 base at V and 10 bases at J, with 8 bases between. Per the germline V gene, CDR1 is SGHAT and CDR2 is FQNNGV. This chain's CDR3 is CASSLGGREQFF. CDR3 bases: TGTGCCAGCAGCTTAGGCGGAAGGGAGCAGTTCTTC.

This clone was observed once. The J gene is TRBJ2-7, the V gene TRBV2, with 9 bases fitting TRBD1. Unmatched junction bases numbered 5, after V lost 8 bases and J lost 3 bases. CDR1 SNHLY and CDR2 FYNNEI come from the germline V gene. This CDR3 has 13 residues. The CDR3: CASAGQGFYEQYF. CDR3 DNA: TGTGCCAGCGCCGGACAGGGGTTCTACGAGCAGTACTTC. The full variable domain, rest sourced from reference TRBV2 and TRBJ2-7, is EPEVTQTPSHQVTQMGQEVILRCVPISNHLYFYWYRQILGQKVEFLVSFYNNEISEKSEIFDDQFSVERPDGSNFTLKIRSTKLEDSAMYFCASAGQGFYEQYFGPGTRLTVT.

This clone rates as medium-sized. This sequence joins TRBV4-3 and TRBJ1-6; D is ambiguous. CDR1 LGHNA and CDR2 YSLEER come from the germline V gene. The CDR3 totals 14 residues. Trimming stripped 0 bases from V and 8 bases from J, with 8 bases between. The CDR3 DNA is TGCGCCAGCAGCCAAGATAGGGAGTATTCACCCCTCCACTTT. Encoded protein: CASSQDREYSPLHF.

This chain uses TRBV6-5 with TRBJ2-7, with 7 bases that match TRBD2. J lost 4 bases, V lost 4 bases, and 4 bases had no gene match. This CDR3 has 13 residues. Germline V gene data show CDR1 as MNHEY and CDR2 as SVGAGI. The CDR3 sequence: CASSLTSRYEQYF. CDR3 sequence (DNA): TGTGCCAGCAGTTTGACTAGCAGGTACGAGCAGTACTTC.

This rearrangement joins TRBV2 to TRBJ1-1; D might be TRBD1 (5 bases). Germline V lookup: CDR1 SNHLY, CDR2 FYNNEI. The CDR3 extends over 15 amino acids. Trimming cost V 7 bases and J 6 bases, with 21 bases left between them. The CDR3 spells CASTPGWGHDPEAFF. The CDR3 DNA is TGTGCCAGCACACCGGGCTGGGGCCACGACCCTGAAGCTTTCTTT.

This sequence joins TRBV11-2 and TRBJ2-5; 7 positions match TRBD1. The V and J ends lost 5 bases and 4 bases, in that order; junction bases with no gene match: 7. Per the germline V gene, CDR1 is SGHAT and CDR2 is FQNNGV. The CDR3 has 14 amino acids. The CDR3 region is CASSTWTGAETQYF. The CDR3 DNA follows: TGTGCCAGCAGCACTTGGACAGGAGCAGAGACCCAGTACTTC.

The rearrangement links TRBV29-1 to TRBJ2-7; D is possibly TRBD1 (6 bases). Trimming removed 4 bases at V and 2 bases at J, with 12 bases between. Per the germline V gene, CDR1 is SQVTM and CDR2 is ANQGSEA. The CDR3 contains 13 residues. The CDR3 DNA reads TGCAGCGTTGTCGGGGACAAGACCTACGAGCAGTACTTC. Protein sequence: CSVVGDKTYEQYF.

The chain combines TRBV11-3 with TRBJ2-7; 7 positions agree with TRBD2. The germline V gene has CDR1 SGHNT and CDR2 YENEEA. The ends lost 5 bases at V and 5 bases at J; junction bases unmatched: 9. CDR3 length: 14 residues. The CDR3, as DNA: TGTGCCAGCAGCCCCCCCGGGGGGTTCCACGAGCAGTACTTC. Protein: CASSPPGGFHEQYF.

Only one count was recorded for this clone. The J gene is TRBJ2-5, the V gene TRBV28; 12 nucleotides match TRBD2. This CDR3 comprises 16 residues. Trimming cost V 9 bases and J 5 bases; bases outside gene matches: 13. Germline lookup yields CDR1 MDHEN and CDR2 SYDVKM. CDR3 sequence reads: CASLAGLAGLGETQYF. The CDR3, as DNA: TGTGCCAGTCTAGCCGGACTAGCGGGACTCGGGGAGACCCAGTACTTC. Drawing the rest from reference TRBV28 and TRBJ2-5, the complete variable domain is DVKVTQSSRYLVKRTGEKVFLECVQDMDHENMFWYRQDPGLGLRLIYFSYDVKMKEKGDIPEGYSVSREKKERFSLILESASTNQTSMYLCASLAGLAGLGETQYFGPGTRLLVL.

The chain links TRBV28 to TRBJ2-2; 7 nucleotides agree with TRBD1. The germline CDR1 and CDR2 sequences are MDHEN and SYDVKM. The CDR3 is made up of 16 amino acids. Trimming at V came to 3 bases and at J to 0 bases, leaving 4 bases not matched to a gene. As DNA, the CDR3 is TGTGCCAGCAGTTTTATGGACAGGTCGAACACCGGGGAGCTGTTTTTT. Amino acids: CASSFMDRSNTGELFF. The complete variable domain, with remaining parts taken from reference TRBV28 and TRBJ2-2, reads DVKVTQSSRYLVKRTGEKVFLECVQDMDHENMFWYRQDPGLGLRLIYFSYDVKMKEKGDIPEGYSVSREKKERFSLILESASTNQTSMYLCASSFMDRSNTGELFFGEGSRLTVL.